Shown below are 11 T cell receptor beta chains from a single sample sequenced in a study of T cell responses to AZD1222 COVID-19 vaccine. Only in-frame clones appear in the TCRdb table, and some are missing; sequencing was by immunoSEQ multiplex PCR. The data contain 110,000 to 150,000 clones, about 90% of them singletons. Source: peripheral blood, taken on day 0 of AZD1222 vaccination. These receptors all stem from an adult in good health.

V and J are TRBV6-6 and TRBJ1-3; no firm D call. The CDR3 length is 15 residues. The germline gives CDR1 MNHNY, CDR2 SVGAGI (reference sequence). V was pared by 2 bases and J by 0 bases, with 8 bases between. For the CDR3, the DNA is TGTGCCAGCAGTTACCTCCCCACCTCTGGAAACACCATATATTTT. It translates to CASSYLPTSGNTIYF.

A word on this clone: The same CDR3 also results from other DNA sequences found in this sample. The CDR3 spells CASSPLGEQFF. The DNA for the CDR3 is TGTGCCAGCAGTCCCCTCGGGGAGCAGTTCTTC. This chain joins TRBV12-3 or TRBV12-4 and TRBJ2-1; D unclear. The V end lost 5 bases, the J end lost 10 bases, and 9 bases lay between the germline ends. The CDR3 covers 11 residues.

The chain combines TRBV12-3 or TRBV12-4 with TRBJ1-6, with 7 bases aligning to TRBD1. The trim removed 6 bases at V and 7 bases at J, leaving 0 bases unmatched. This CDR3 spans 12 amino acids. Written as DNA, the CDR3 is TGTGCCAGCAGGACAGGGAATTCACCCCTCCACTTT. It specifies CASRTGNSPLHF.

The V and J genes are TRBV4-3 and TRBJ1-5; D not resolved. V lost 0 bases and J 5 bases, leaving 11 bases between the germline ends. The CDR3 is 15 amino acids. Germline CDR1 is LGHNA and CDR2 is YSLEER. CDR3 in DNA: TGCGCCAGCAGCCAAGATGCGCAGGAGCATCAGCCCCAGCATTTT. Translation: CASSQDAQEHQPQHF.

The rearrangement joins TRBV18 to TRBJ1-4, with D perhaps TRBD1 (5 bases). Germline CDR1 KGHSH, CDR2 LQKENI. V was cut by 2 bases and J by 4 bases, with 14 bases left in between. The CDR3 has 16 amino acids. CDR3 residues: CASSPLVGENNEKLFF. CDR3 DNA: TGTGCCAGCTCACCATTGGTAGGGGAAAATAATGAAAAACTGTTTTTT.

This clone has only one observation. The genes are TRBV18 and TRBJ2-2; the D is unclear. The V gene's germline CDR1 is KGHSH and CDR2 LQKENI. The germline V and J ends were trimmed by 3 bases and 5 bases, with 10 bases remaining between them. This CDR3 comprises 14 residues. CDR3: CASSPLSRTGELFF. The CDR3 DNA reads TGTGCCAGCTCACCCTTATCGCGAACCGGGGAGCTGTTTTTT.

This clone was detected once. The chain links TRBV5-1 to TRBJ1-2; perhaps TRBD1 as D (5 bases). The V gene's germline CDR1 is SGHRS and CDR2 YFSETQ. The CDR3 extends over 12 amino acids. Trimming pared 4 bases from V and 5 bases from J, leaving 9 bases between. The CDR3 nucleotides are TGCGCCAGCAGCGCGGACACTTATGGCTACACCTTC. Amino acid sequence: CASSADTYGYTF.

J is TRBJ2-7 and V is TRBV7-3, with D possibly matching TRBD1 (5 bases). Trimming took off 2 bases at V and 3 bases at J, with 8 bases between the two ends. CDR1 and CDR2 (germline): SGHTA, FQGTGA. This CDR3 contains 13 residues. The CDR3 DNA sequence: TGTGCCAGCAGCTTAGCCAGGGACTACGAGCAGTACTTC. This sequence encodes CASSLARDYEQYF.

The chain employs TRBV27 and TRBJ1-2; D unclear. Deletions cut 2 bases from V and 3 bases from J, with 1 base between. This CDR3 is built from 11 residues. The V gene's germline CDR1 is MNHEY and CDR2 SMNVEV (reference sequence). The chain's CDR3 is CASSLHYGYTF. The CDR3 coding sequence is TGTGCCAGCAGTTTACACTATGGCTACACCTTC.

This clone has a single count. This chain connects TRBV10-2 to TRBJ2-7; 7 bases are a match to TRBD2. Germline CDR1 reads WSHSY; CDR2 reads SAAADI. V was clipped by 6 bases and J by 2 bases; unmatched bases: 4. The CDR3 spans 13 residues. The CDR3 DNA sequence: TGCGCCAGCAGGGAGCTAGCGGCCTACGAGCAGTACTTC. This gives the protein CASRELAAYEQYF.

The chain is built from TRBV11-2 and TRBJ2-5, with 7 nucleotides matching TRBD2. Germline assignment: CDR1 SGHAT and CDR2 FQNNGV. Trimming took 1 base from V and 1 from J; bases not matched to a gene: 9. CDR3 size: 17 residues. DNA for the CDR3: TGTGCCAGCAGCTTAGGTCTAGCGGCTTTTACCCAAGAGACCCAGTACTTC. As protein: CASSLGLAAFTQETQYF.